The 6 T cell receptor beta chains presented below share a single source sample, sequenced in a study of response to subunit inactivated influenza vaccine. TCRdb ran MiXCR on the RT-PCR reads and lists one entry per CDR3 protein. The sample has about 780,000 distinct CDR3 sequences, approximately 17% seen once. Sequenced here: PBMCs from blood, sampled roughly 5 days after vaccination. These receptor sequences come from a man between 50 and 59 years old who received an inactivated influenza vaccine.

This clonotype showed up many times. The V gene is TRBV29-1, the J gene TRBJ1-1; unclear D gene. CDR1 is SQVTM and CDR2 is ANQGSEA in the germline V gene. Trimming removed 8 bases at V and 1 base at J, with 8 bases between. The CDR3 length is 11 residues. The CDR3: CSSKENTEAFF. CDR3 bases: TGCAGCTCGAAAGAGAACACTGAAGCTTTCTTT.

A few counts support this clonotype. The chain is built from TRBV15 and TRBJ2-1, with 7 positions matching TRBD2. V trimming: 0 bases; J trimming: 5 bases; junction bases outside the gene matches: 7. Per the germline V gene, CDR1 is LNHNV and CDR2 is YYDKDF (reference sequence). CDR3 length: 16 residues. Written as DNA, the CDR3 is TGTGCCACCAGCAGAGATCGTGCGGCGGGGGACAATGAGCAGTTCTTC. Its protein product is CATSRDRAAGDNEQFF.

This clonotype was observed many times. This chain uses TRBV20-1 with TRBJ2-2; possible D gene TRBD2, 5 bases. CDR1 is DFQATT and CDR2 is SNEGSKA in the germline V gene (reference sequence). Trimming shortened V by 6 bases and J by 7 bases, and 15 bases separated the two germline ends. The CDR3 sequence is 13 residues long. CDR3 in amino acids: CSAGRTGYGELFF. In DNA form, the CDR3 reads TGCAGTGCGGGTCGGACGGGGTACGGGGAGCTGTTTTTT.

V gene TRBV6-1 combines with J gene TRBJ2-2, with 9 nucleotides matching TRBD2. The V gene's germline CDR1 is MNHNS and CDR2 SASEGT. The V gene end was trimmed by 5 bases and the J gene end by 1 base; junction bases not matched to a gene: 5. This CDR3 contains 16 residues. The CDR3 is CASSRFSGGNTGELFF. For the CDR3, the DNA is TGTGCCAGCAGTCGCTTTAGCGGGGGGAACACCGGGGAGCTGTTTTTT.

CDR3 amino acids: CSVVVPGANVLTF. CDR3 nucleotide sequence: TGCAGCGTTGTAGTCCCTGGGGCCAACGTCCTGACTTTC. This rearrangement joins TRBV29-1 to TRBJ2-6; D gene unclear. CDR1 SQVTM and CDR2 ANQGSEA come from the germline V gene. Trimming left V 4 bases short and J 2 bases short, with 6 bases between. The CDR3 extends over 13 amino acids.

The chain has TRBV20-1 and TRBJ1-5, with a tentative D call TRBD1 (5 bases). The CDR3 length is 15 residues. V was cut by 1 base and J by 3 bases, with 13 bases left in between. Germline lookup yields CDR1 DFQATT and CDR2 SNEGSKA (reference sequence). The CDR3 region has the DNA TGCAGTGCTAGAGTGACTGGACAACTCAATCAGCCCCAGCATTTT. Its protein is CSARVTGQLNQPQHF.